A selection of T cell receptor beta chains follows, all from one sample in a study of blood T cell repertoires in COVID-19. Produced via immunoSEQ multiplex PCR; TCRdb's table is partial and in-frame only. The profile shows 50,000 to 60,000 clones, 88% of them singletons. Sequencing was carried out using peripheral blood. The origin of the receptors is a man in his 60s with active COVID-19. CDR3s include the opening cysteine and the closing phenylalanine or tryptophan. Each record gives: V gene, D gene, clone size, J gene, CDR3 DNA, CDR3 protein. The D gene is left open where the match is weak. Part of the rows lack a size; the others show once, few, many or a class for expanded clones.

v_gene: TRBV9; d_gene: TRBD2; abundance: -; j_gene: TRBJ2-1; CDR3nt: TGTGCCAGCAGCGGGATCGGTGGGACTAAGAATGAGCAGTTCTTC; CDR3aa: CASSGIGGTKNEQFF
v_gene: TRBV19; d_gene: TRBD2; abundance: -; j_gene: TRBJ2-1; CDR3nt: TGTGCCAGTAGTATGGCGACTAGCGGGAGCTATGAGCAGTTCTTC; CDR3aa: CASSMATSGSYEQFF
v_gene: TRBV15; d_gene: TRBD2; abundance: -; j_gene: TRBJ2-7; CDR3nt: TGTGCCACCAGCAGAGTATCGCGGGAGGGCTACGAGCAGTACTTC; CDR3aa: CATSRVSREGYEQYF
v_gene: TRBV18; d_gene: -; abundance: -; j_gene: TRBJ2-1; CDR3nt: TGTGCCAGCTCACCACCGTTCCGGGAGTACGACAATGAGCAGTTCTTC; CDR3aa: CASSPPFREYDNEQFF
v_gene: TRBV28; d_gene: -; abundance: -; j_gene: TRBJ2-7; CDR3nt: TGTGCCAGCACCCCGGACACCAGCGAGCAGTACTTC; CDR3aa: CASTPDTSEQYF
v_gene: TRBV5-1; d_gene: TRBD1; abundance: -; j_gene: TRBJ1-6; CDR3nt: TGCGCCAGCAGCTTGGCTCCACCCGGGACAGCAAATTCACCCCTCCACTTT; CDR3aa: CASSLAPPGTANSPLHF
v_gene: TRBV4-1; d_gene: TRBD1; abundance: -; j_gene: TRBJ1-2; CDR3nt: TGCGCCAGCAGCACACAGGGGCGCCATGGCTACACCTTC; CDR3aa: CASSTQGRHGYTF
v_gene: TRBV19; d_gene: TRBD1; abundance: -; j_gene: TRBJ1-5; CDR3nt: TGTGCCAGTAGGATGACAGGGAGTAGCAATCAGCCCCAGCATTTT; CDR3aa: CASRMTGSSNQPQHF
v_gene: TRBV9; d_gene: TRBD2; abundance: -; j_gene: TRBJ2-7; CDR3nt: TGTGCCAGCAGCGAGGGGAGCGGGAGTCTCTACGAGCAGTACTTC; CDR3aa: CASSEGSGSLYEQYF
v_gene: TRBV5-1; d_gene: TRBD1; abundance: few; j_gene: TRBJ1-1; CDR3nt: TGCGCCAGCAGCACGGGACAGTCGAACACTGAAGCTTTCTTT; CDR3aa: CASSTGQSNTEAFF
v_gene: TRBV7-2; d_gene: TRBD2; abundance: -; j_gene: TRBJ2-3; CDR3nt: TGTGCCAGCAGCTTAGTGTTCGGGAGGGCGCAGTATTTT; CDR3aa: CASSLVFGRAQYF
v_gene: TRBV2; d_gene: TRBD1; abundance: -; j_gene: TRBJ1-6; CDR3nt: TGTGCCAGCAGTGAAGACAGGGGGGCCTCACCCCTCCACTTT; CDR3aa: CASSEDRGASPLHF
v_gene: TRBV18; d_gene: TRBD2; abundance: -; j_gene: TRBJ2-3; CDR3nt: TGTGCCAGCTCGGCTACTAGCGCGGGGACAGATACGCAGTATTTT; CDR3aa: CASSATSAGTDTQYF
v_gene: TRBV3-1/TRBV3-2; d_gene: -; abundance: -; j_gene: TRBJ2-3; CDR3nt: TGTGCCAGCAGCCTACAGGGTTCGTCTAGCACAGATACGCAGTATTTT; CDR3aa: CASSLQGSSSTDTQYF
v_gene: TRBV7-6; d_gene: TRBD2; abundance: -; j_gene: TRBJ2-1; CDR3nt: TGTGCCAGCAGCTACTTAGCGGGAGGGCCTGATGAGCAGTTCTTC; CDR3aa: CASSYLAGGPDEQFF
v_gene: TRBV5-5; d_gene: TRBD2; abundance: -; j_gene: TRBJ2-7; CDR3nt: TGTGCCAGCAGCTTTATGACGGGAGGGCAAGGGGAGCAGTACTTC; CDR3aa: CASSFMTGGQGEQYF
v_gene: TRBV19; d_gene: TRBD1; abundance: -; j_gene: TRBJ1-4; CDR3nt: TGTGCCAGTAAGTCGGGACAGGGGCTTGCTGAAAAACTGTTTTTT; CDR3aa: CASKSGQGLAEKLFF
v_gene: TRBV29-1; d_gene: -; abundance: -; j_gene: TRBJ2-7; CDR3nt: TGCAGCGTTGTCGTCTCCTACGAGCAGTACTTC; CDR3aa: CSVVVSYEQYF
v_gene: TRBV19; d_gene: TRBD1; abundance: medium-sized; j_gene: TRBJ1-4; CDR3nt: TGTGCCAGTAACCACAGGGGGTCGATCGAAAAACTGTTTTTT; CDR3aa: CASNHRGSIEKLFF
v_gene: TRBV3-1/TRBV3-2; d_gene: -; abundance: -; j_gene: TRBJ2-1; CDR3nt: TGTGCCAGCAGCCTTCGGGGATACCTGGGCAATGAGCAGTTCTTC; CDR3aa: CASSLRGYLGNEQFF
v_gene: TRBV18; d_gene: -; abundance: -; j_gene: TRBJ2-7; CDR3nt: TGTGCCAGCTCGCTTGGGACAACTGACTACGAGCAGTACTTC; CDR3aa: CASSLGTTDYEQYF
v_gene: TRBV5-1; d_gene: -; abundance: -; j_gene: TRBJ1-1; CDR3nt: TGCGCCAGCAGCCCTCATGGGAGATTTGAAGCTTTCTTT; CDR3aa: CASSPHGRFEAFF
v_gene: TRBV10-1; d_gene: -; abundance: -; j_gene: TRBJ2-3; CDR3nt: TGCGCCCGCAGTGGAGGGGGGGGTGGCACAGATACGCAGTATTTT; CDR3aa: CARSGGGGGTDTQYF
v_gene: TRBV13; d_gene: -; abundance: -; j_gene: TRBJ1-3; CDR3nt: TGTGCCAGCAGCTTAGGAGTGCGCTCTGGAAACACCATATATTTT; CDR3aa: CASSLGVRSGNTIYF
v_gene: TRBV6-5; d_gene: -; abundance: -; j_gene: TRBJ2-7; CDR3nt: TGTGCCAGCGGAACGGGATTCACCCCCACCTACGAGCAGTACTTC; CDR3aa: CASGTGFTPTYEQYF
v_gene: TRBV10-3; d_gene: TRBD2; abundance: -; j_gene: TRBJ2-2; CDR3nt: TGTGCCATCAGTGAGGGACTAGCGGGAGCGAGCACCGGGGAGCTGTTTTTT; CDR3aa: CAISEGLAGASTGELFF
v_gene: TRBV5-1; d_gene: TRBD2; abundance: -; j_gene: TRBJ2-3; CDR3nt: TGCGCCAGCAGCTCTAGCGGGAAATACACAGATACGCAGTATTTT; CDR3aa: CASSSSGKYTDTQYF
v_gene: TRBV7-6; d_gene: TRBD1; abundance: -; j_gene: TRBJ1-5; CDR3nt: TGTGCCAGCAGCTTAGCTGGACAGGGAGGGCAGCCCCAGCATTTT; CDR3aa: CASSLAGQGGQPQHF
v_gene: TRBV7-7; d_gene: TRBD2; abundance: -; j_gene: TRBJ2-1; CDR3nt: TGTGCTAGCAGCCCCGCGGGGGGAGCGGAGTACAATGAGCAGTTCTTC; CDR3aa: CASSPAGGAEYNEQFF
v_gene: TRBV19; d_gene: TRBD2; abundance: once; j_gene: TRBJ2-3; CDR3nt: TGTGCCAGTACGGGTCAGCGGGAGACTGGAGATACGCAGTATTTT; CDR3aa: CASTGQRETGDTQYF
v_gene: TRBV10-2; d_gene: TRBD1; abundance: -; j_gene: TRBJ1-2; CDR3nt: TGCGCCAGCAGTGCCGGGACAGGGACAGCCTATGGCTACACCTTC; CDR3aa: CASSAGTGTAYGYTF
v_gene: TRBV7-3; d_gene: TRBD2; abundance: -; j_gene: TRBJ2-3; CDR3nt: TGTGCCAGCAGCCTTAGCGGGGCCTACACAGATACGCAGTATTTT; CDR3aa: CASSLSGAYTDTQYF
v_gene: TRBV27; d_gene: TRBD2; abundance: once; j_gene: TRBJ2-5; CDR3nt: TGTGCCAGCAGCCACGGGAGGGAAGAGACCCAGTACTTC; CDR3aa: CASSHGREETQYF
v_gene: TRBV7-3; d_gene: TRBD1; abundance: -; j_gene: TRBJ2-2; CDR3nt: TGTGCCAGCAGTCATTTTGGACAGGGGAACACCGGGGAGCTGTTTTTT; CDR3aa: CASSHFGQGNTGELFF
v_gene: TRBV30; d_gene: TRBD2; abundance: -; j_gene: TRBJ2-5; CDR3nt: TGTGCCTGGAGGGCTAGCGGAACAGAGACCCAGTACTTC; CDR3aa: CAWRASGTETQYF
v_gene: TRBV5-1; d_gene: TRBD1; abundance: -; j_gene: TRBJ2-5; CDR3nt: TGCGCCAGCAGCCCCGGGACAGGGGTTAACCAAGAGACCCAGTACTTC; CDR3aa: CASSPGTGVNQETQYF
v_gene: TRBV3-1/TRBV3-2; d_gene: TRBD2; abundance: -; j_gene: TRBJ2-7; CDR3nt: TGTGCCAGCAGCCAAGATCCAGCGGGAGTGCAGTACTTC; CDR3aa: CASSQDPAGVQYF
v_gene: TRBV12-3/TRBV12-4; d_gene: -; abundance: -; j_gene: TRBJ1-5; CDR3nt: TGTGCCAGCAGCCTACAGAATCAGCCCCAGCATTTT; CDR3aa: CASSLQNQPQHF
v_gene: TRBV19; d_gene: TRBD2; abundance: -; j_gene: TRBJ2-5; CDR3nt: TGTGCCAGTACCCTAAAGGGGTGGCGGGAGGGCCGCGAGACCCAGTACTTC; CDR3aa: CASTLKGWREGRETQYF
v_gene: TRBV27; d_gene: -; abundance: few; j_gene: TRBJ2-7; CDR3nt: TGTGCCAGCAGTTACGGAAGGAGCTCCTACGAGCAGTACTTC; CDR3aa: CASSYGRSSYEQYF
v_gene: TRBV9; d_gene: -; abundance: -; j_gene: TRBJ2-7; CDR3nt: TGTGCCAGCAGCGTAGTAGGGGGCTCCTACGAGCAGTACTTC; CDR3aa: CASSVVGGSYEQYF
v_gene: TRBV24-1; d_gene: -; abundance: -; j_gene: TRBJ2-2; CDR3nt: TGTGCCACCAGTGATTCGACTAGGGACGGGGAGCTGTTTTTT; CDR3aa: CATSDSTRDGELFF
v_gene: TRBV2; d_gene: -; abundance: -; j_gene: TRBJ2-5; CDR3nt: TGTGCCAGCAGTGATTCAGCGGTCCGAAAGACCCAGTACTTC; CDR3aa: CASSDSAVRKTQYF
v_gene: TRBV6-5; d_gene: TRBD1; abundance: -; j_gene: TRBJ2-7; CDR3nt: TGTGCCAGCAGTCCGCCCGGGACAGGGGGCCGGGAGCAGTACTTC; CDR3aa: CASSPPGTGGREQYF
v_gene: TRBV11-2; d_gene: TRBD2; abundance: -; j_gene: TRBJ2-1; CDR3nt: TGTGCCAGCAGCTTAGATCTTTCGCGGGGGGGCTACAATGAGCAGTTCTTC; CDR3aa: CASSLDLSRGGYNEQFF
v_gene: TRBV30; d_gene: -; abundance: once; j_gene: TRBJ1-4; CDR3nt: TGTGCCTGGAGTCCGGGGGGAAATGAAAAACTGTTTTTT; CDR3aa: CAWSPGGNEKLFF
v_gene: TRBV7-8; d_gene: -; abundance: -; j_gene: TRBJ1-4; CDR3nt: TGTGCCAGCAGCCCAGGATGGTTACAGGGAGCTAATGAAAAACTGTTTTTT; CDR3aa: CASSPGWLQGANEKLFF
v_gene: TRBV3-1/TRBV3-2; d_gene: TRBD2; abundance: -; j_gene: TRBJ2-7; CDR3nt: TGTGCCAGCAGCCCCGGGGTAGCGGGAGGGAGCGAGCAGTACTTC; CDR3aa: CASSPGVAGGSEQYF
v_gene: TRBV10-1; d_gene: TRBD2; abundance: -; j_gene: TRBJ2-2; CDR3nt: TGCGCCACCTCTCGGGGGGCGAACACCGGGGAGCTGTTTTTT; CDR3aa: CATSRGANTGELFF
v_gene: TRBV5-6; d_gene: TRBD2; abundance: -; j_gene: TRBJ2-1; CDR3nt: TGTGCCAGCAGTCGCCGACCGGGACTAGCGGGAAATGAGCAGTTCTTC; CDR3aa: CASSRRPGLAGNEQFF
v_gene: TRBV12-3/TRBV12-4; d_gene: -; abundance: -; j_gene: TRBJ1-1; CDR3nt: TGTGCCAGCAGTTTTGGTCAGGGAGCTTTCTTT; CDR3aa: CASSFGQGAFF
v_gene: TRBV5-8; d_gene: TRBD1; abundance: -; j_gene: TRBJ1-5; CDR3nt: TGTGCCAGCAGCGTGGACAGGGAACAGCCCCAGCATTTT; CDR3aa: CASSVDREQPQHF
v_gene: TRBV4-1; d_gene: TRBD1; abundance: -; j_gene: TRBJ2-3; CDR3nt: TGCGCCAGCAGCCAAGATGGGGACAGCCGACTTACAGATACGCAGTATTTT; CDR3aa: CASSQDGDSRLTDTQYF